A single sample is the source of the 8 T cell receptor beta chains below, sequenced in a study of T cell changes during pregnancy in multiple sclerosis. Using immunoSEQ multiplex PCR, the repertoire was profiled, and TCRdb retains in-frame clones only, with some absent. The data contain 25,000 to 30,000 clones, around 90% of them singletons. This specimen was CD8+ T cells from peripheral blood mononuclear cells, taken before pregnancy. The receptor set was obtained from a female donor with multiple sclerosis, enrolled in a pregnancy study.

The J gene is TRBJ1-4, the V gene TRBV6-6; 10 nucleotides align to TRBD1. This CDR3 has 14 residues. Germline V lookup: CDR1 MNHNY, CDR2 SVGAGI (reference sequence). The V segment lost 4 bases and the J segment 5 bases; nucleotides outside the gene matches: 1. The CDR3 DNA is TGTGCCAGCAGTTCGGGACAGGGGAATGAAAAACTGTTTTTT. Translating gives CASSSGQGNEKLFF.

J is TRBJ2-3 and V is TRBV11-3; the D gene is possibly TRBD2 (6 bases). This CDR3 is built from 14 residues. With 5 bases removed from V and 2 bases from J, the gap between germline ends came to 11 bases. Germline values: CDR1 SGHNT, CDR2 YENEEA. DNA of the CDR3: TGTGCCAGCAGCCGCGCGGGGAACACAGATACGCAGTATTTT. Translating it yields CASSRAGNTDTQYF.

The CDR3 loop reads CASSPILAGGIYEQYF. CDR3 DNA sequence: TGTGCCAGCAGTCCGATACTAGCGGGGGGGATTTACGAGCAGTACTTC. The rearrangement uses TRBV27 and TRBJ2-7; TRBD2 matches 13 bases. Germline loops: CDR1 MNHEY, CDR2 SMNVEV (reference sequence). Trimming took 5 bases from V and 4 from J; bases not matched to a gene: 8. The CDR3 spans 16 residues.

This clone was recorded once. V is TRBV27 and J is TRBJ2-1, with TRBD2 matching over 13 bases. The CDR3 spans 16 residues. From germline, CDR1 is MNHEY and CDR2 SMNVEV (reference sequence). V shed 6 bases and J 6 bases; nucleotides not matched to a gene: 8. The DNA of the CDR3 is TGTGCCAGCAGGGATACTAGCGGGGGGGCGTTCAATGAGCAGTTCTTC. It yields the protein CASRDTSGGAFNEQFF.

The V call is TRBV19, the J call TRBJ1-6; a possible D gene is TRBD1 (5 bases). This CDR3 contains 15 residues. The germline V and J ends were trimmed by 6 bases and 10 bases, with 19 bases remaining between them. Germline CDR1 reads LNHDA; CDR2 reads SQIVND (reference sequence). The CDR3 DNA reads TGTGCCAGTAGCACGCGGGGCTTCGCCCCCTCACCCCTCCACTTT. It specifies CASSTRGFAPSPLHF.

Judged by abundance, this clone is medium-sized. V is TRBV6-6 and J is TRBJ1-1, with D unresolved. The length of the CDR3 is 13 residues. Germline V gene sequence: CDR1 MNHNY, CDR2 SVGAGI (reference sequence). V lost 0 bases to trimming and J lost 7 bases, with 9 bases between them. DNA for the CDR3: TGTGCCAGCAGTTACTCTGCGGGGATTGAAGCTTTCTTT. Translation gives CASSYSAGIEAFF.

V and J are TRBV6-1 and TRBJ2-7, with 9 positions matching TRBD1. Looked up from germline, CDR1 is MNHNS and CDR2 is SASEGT. The CDR3 totals 14 residues. J gave up 3 bases and V 10 bases, and 10 bases lay outside the gene matches. The CDR3, as DNA: TGTGCCACGGGACAGGGTGGGGGGTTCTACGAGCAGTACTTC. It is translated as CATGQGGGFYEQYF.

This rearrangement joins TRBV7-2 to TRBJ2-1, with D maybe TRBD2 (7 bases). This CDR3 is 16 amino acids long. Trimming took 1 base from V and 3 from J, leaving 13 bases between them. Germline loops: CDR1 SGHTA, CDR2 FQGNSA. CDR3 sequence: CASSLDGGGLYNEQFF. The CDR3 nucleotides read TGTGCCAGCAGCTTAGATGGGGGGGGCCTCTACAATGAGCAGTTCTTC.